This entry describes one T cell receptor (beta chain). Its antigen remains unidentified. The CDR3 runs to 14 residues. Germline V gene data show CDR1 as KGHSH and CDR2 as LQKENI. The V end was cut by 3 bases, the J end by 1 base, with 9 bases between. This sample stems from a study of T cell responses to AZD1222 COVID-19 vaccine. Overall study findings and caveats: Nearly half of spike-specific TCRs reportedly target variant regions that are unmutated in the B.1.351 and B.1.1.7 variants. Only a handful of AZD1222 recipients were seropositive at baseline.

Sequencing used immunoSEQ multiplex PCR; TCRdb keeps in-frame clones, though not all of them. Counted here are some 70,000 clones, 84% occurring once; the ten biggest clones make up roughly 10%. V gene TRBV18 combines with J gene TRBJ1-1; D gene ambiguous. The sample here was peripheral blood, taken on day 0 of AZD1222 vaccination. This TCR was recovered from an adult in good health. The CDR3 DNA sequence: TGTGCCAGCTCACCTATGACTGGGAACACTGAAGCTTTCTTT. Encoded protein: CASSPMTGNTEAFF.